A single sample gave rise to the 4 T cell receptor beta chains below, sequenced in a study of cytomegalovirus exposure and HLA in healthy donors. The PCR made use of 60 Vbeta and 13 Jbeta primers. Libraries were prepared by immunoSEQ multiplex PCR; TCRdb keeps only in-frame clonotypes and omits some of them. Of 90,000 to 95,000 clones detected, just over 75% appear once; the ten largest clones hold 0.5% to 0.65%. Sequences were obtained from PBMCs. These TCRs come from a man aged 25 to 40 in good health and CMV-seronegative.

This chain connects TRBV9 to TRBJ2-7, with 8 bases aligning to TRBD1. The length of the CDR3 is 15 residues. Germline lookup yields CDR1 SGDLS and CDR2 YYNGEE. V dropped 0 bases and J dropped 5; count of bases not matched to a gene: 7. This CDR3 is CASSVASRGRDEQYF. CDR3 in DNA: TGTGCCAGCAGCGTAGCTTCCAGGGGGCGTGACGAGCAGTACTTC.

The V and J genes are TRBV25-1 and TRBJ2-7, with 7 positions matching TRBD1. The CDR3 runs 14 residues. The ends lost 6 bases at V and 0 bases at J; junction bases unmatched: 5. The germline V gene encodes CDR1 MGHDK and CDR2 SYGVNS. This CDR3 reads CASRRQGSSYEQYF. CDR3 sequence (DNA): TGTGCCAGCAGACGACAGGGTAGCTCCTACGAGCAGTACTTC.

V and J are TRBV27 and TRBJ2-1; possibly TRBD1 for D (6 bases). CDR3 length: 17 amino acids. Germline V gives CDR1 MNHEY, CDR2 SMNVEV (reference sequence). Trimming removed 4 bases at V and 5 bases at J, with 21 bases between. CDR3 in amino acids: CASSSRGFGTPDNEQFF. The CDR3 DNA follows: TGTGCCAGCAGTTCACGGGGTTTCGGGACACCAGACAATGAGCAGTTCTTC.

With regard to this clone: Other DNA sequences in this specimen translate into the identical CDR3. The CDR3 DNA reads TGTGCCAGCTCACCACTGCGGGGGAACACTGAAGCTTTCTTT. Translating gives CASSPLRGNTEAFF. The chain employs TRBV18 and TRBJ1-1; D uncertain. Germline CDR1 reads KGHSH; CDR2 reads LQKENI. V lost 1 base to trimming and J lost 1 base, with 7 bases between them. The CDR3 consists of 14 residues.